Below are 6 T cell receptor beta chains sequenced from a single sample in a study of blood T cell repertoires in COVID-19. TCRdb's table, derived via immunoSEQ multiplex PCR, lists solely in-frame clones and lacks some. The table includes 150,000 to 200,000 clones, approximately 82% detected once. The sample taken for sequencing was peripheral blood. The receptors derive from a human donor with acute or convalescent COVID-19. The donor label of this sample is uncertain.

This sequence joins TRBV19 and TRBJ2-7; a possible D gene is TRBD2 (5 bases). V lost 4 bases and J lost 1, with 17 bases in between. The CDR3 totals 16 residues. Germline values: CDR1 LNHDA, CDR2 SQIVND (reference sequence). CDR3 residues: CASSRGAGSGSYEQYF. Here the CDR3 DNA reads TGTGCCAGTAGTAGGGGAGCTGGGTCGGGTTCCTACGAGCAGTACTTC.

The chain joins TRBV28 to TRBJ1-2; D is perhaps TRBD1 (6 bases). The CDR3 is made up of 16 amino acids. Germline loops: CDR1 MDHEN, CDR2 SYDVKM. The V and J ends lost 7 bases and 7 bases respectively, with 25 bases between them. This CDR3 reads CASTGSGGQSTTGYTF. CDR3 nucleotide sequence: TGTGCCAGCACCGGATCGGGGGGCCAAAGTACCACTGGCTACACCTTC.

CDR3 coding DNA: TGCGCCAGCAGCTTGGCCGGGACAGCAACAAATGGGTATGGCTACACCTTC. Its translation: CASSLAGTATNGYGYTF. The rearrangement uses TRBV5-1 and TRBJ1-2, with 7 positions matching TRBD1. Germline V gives CDR1 SGHRS, CDR2 YFSETQ. The junction had 13 bases not matched to a gene; V was cut back by 0 bases and J by 5 bases. The CDR3 runs 17 residues.

The V and J genes are TRBV27 and TRBJ1-2; 7 nucleotides line up with TRBD1. The length of the CDR3 is 14 residues. Germline CDR1 is MNHEY and CDR2 is SMNVEV (reference sequence). V shed 2 bases, J shed 8 bases, and the junction held 8 bases outside the gene matches. The CDR3 loop is CASSLGGRGHGYTF. As DNA, the CDR3 is TGTGCCAGCAGTTTAGGCGGGAGGGGGCACGGCTACACCTTC.

This clone has only one observation. The chain employs TRBV19 and TRBJ2-6; TRBD1 might be the D (6 bases). The germline V gene encodes CDR1 LNHDA and CDR2 SQIVND (reference sequence). The CDR3 spans 16 residues. V lost 3 bases, J lost 4 bases, and 13 bases lay in between. CDR3 region: CASSIEGGSGANVLTF. The DNA of the CDR3 is TGTGCCAGTAGTATTGAAGGGGGATCGGGGGCCAACGTCCTGACTTTC.

The chain recombines TRBV6-1 with TRBJ1-2; TRBD1 matches 9 bases. The germline gives CDR1 MNHNS, CDR2 SASEGT. V trimming: 1 base; J trimming: 4 bases; junction bases outside the gene matches: 7. The CDR3 has 16 amino acids. Here the CDR3 reads CASSEVTGGVVYGYTF. CDR3 nucleotide sequence: TGTGCCAGCAGTGAAGTAACAGGGGGCGTTGTCTATGGCTACACCTTC.